Below are 25 T cell receptor beta chains sequenced from a single sample in a study of siplizumab effects on memory and regulatory T cells. The method was immunoSEQ multiplex PCR; TCRdb's version includes in-frame clones alone and lacks a portion of them. The data show around 86,000 clones, nearly 95% seen once. The sequenced sample was non-Treg CD4+ T cells sorted from blood. The source is a human donor in good health.

This clone is a singleton in its sample. The gene calls are TRBV6-6 and TRBJ2-1; perhaps TRBD2 as D (5 bases). In germline, CDR1 is MNHNY, CDR2 SVGAGI (reference sequence). The CDR3 has 14 amino acids. V lost 6 bases and J 1 base, leaving 10 bases between the germline ends. The CDR3 region has the DNA TGTGCCAGCAGGGATAGCGTATCCTACAATGAGCAGTTCTTC. As protein: CASRDSVSYNEQFF.

This sequence joins TRBV4-1 and TRBJ2-2, with TRBD1 matching 9 bases. Germline CDR1 and CDR2: MGHRA and YSYEKL. The CDR3 extends over 16 amino acids. V shed 0 bases and J 3 bases; nucleotides not matched to a gene: 2. As DNA, the CDR3 is TGCGCCAGCAGCCAAGAGTGGACAGGGGACACCGGGGAGCTGTTTTTT. It specifies CASSQEWTGDTGELFF.

The rearrangement joins TRBV2 to TRBJ1-2, with TRBD1 matching 7 bases. Germline CDR1 SNHLY, CDR2 FYNNEI. V was pared by 7 bases and J by 9 bases, with 8 bases of the junction left unmatched. This CDR3 contains 12 residues. DNA of the CDR3: TGTGCCAGCATTGGGACAGTAGCCAGCTACACCTTC. It specifies CASIGTVASYTF.

The chain carries TRBV5-1 and TRBJ2-5; the D call may be TRBD1 or TRBD2 (6 bases each). The CDR3 sequence is 16 residues long. Trimming left V 6 bases short and J 4 bases short, with 22 bases between. Per germline, CDR1 SGHRS and CDR2 YFSETQ. In DNA, the CDR3 is TGCGCCAGCATAGGAGGGGGAGATGGGTCCGGAGAGACCCAGTACTTC. This translates into CASIGGGDGSGETQYF.

The chain uses TRBV20-1 and TRBJ1-5; D remains unclear. V lost 0 bases and J lost 6, with 3 bases in between. This CDR3 comprises 11 residues. Germline loops: CDR1 DFQATT, CDR2 SNEGSKA (reference sequence). CDR3 loop: CSARETQPQHF. CDR3 nucleotides: TGCAGTGCTAGAGAAACTCAGCCCCAGCATTTT.

This chain uses TRBV30 with TRBJ1-1; 7 nucleotides align to TRBD1. V shed 3 bases and J 0 bases; nucleotides not matched to a gene: 10. Germline values: CDR1 GTSNPN, CDR2 SVGIG (reference sequence). The CDR3 contains 16 residues. Here the CDR3 reads CAWSYPQDRLNTEAFF. CDR3 bases: TGTGCCTGGAGCTACCCTCAGGACAGGCTGAACACTGAAGCTTTCTTT.

V is TRBV6-1 and J is TRBJ2-5; TRBD1 or TRBD2 may be the D gene (6 bases each). Germline V gene data show CDR1 as MNHNS and CDR2 as SASEGT. The CDR3 length is 14 residues. Trimming removed 8 bases at V and 2 bases at J, with 15 bases between. The CDR3 DNA is TGTGCCAGCGCCCATGGAGGGGGACAAGAGACCCAGTACTTC. This encodes CASAHGGGQETQYF.

This clone was recorded once. As DNA, the CDR3 is TGTGCCAGACAAATAAGACAGGGGGACTATGGCTACACCTTC. Amino acids: CARQIRQGDYGYTF. The V call is TRBV2, the J call TRBJ1-2; 9 bases align to TRBD1. Germline V CDR1 and CDR2: SNHLY, FYNNEI. The trim removed 9 bases at V and 3 bases at J, leaving 8 bases unmatched. This CDR3 has 14 residues. The full variable domain, in which reference TRBV2 and TRBJ1-2 provide the parts outside the CDR3, is EPEVTQTPSHQVTQMGQEVILRCVPISNHLYFYWYRQILGQKVEFLVSFYNNEISEKSEIFDDQFSVERPDGSNFTLKIRSTKLEDSAMYFCARQIRQGDYGYTFGSGTRLTVV.

This chain connects TRBV30 to TRBJ1-1; TRBD1 is a possible D gene (5 bases). V lost 0 bases, J lost 11 bases, and 13 bases lay in between. CDR1 is GTSNPN, CDR2 SVGIG, per germline (reference sequence). The CDR3 runs 12 residues. CDR3 sequence (DNA): TGTGCCTGGAGTGTACGGCAGGGTTTTGCTTTCTTT. It yields the protein CAWSVRQGFAFF.

The rearrangement uses TRBV5-1 and TRBJ1-1; 7 bases map to TRBD1. The ends lost 4 bases at V and 3 bases at J; junction bases unmatched: 3. The germline V gene encodes CDR1 SGHRS and CDR2 YFSETQ. This CDR3 region has 13 residues. The CDR3 coding sequence is TGCGCCAGCAGCCTCGGACAGGACACTGAAGCTTTCTTT. It specifies CASSLGQDTEAFF. The full variable domain, its missing parts supplied by reference TRBV5-1 and TRBJ1-1, is KAGVTQTPRYLIKTRGQQVTLSCSPISGHRSVSWYQQTPGQGLQFLFEYFSETQRNKGNFPGRFSGRQFSNSRSEMNVSTLELGDSALYLCASSLGQDTEAFFGQGTRLTVV.

This chain uses TRBV5-1 with TRBJ2-5; D assignment may be TRBD1 or TRBD2 (5 bases each). Germline CDR1 and CDR2: SGHRS and YFSETQ. CDR3 length: 14 amino acids. With 2 bases removed from V and 3 bases from J, the gap between germline ends came to 11 bases. CDR3 residues: CASSFRDLKETQYF. The CDR3 bases are TGCGCCAGCAGCTTCCGGGACCTCAAAGAGACCCAGTACTTC. The whole variable domain, filled in from reference TRBV5-1 and TRBJ2-5, reads KAGVTQTPRYLIKTRGQQVTLSCSPISGHRSVSWYQQTPGQGLQFLFEYFSETQRNKGNFPGRFSGRQFSNSRSEMNVSTLELGDSALYLCASSFRDLKETQYFGPGTRLLVL.

This chain joins TRBV6-1 and TRBJ1-1; 9 nucleotides line up with TRBD1. The V segment lost 4 bases and the J segment 0 bases; nucleotides outside the gene matches: 6. Germline CDR1 MNHNS, CDR2 SASEGT. The CDR3 runs to 16 residues. CDR3 in amino acids: CASSVRQGVLNTEAFF. The CDR3 DNA reads as TGTGCCAGCAGTGTAAGACAGGGGGTATTGAACACTGAAGCTTTCTTT.

The V and J genes are TRBV7-2 and TRBJ2-7; a possible D gene is TRBD2 (5 bases). Germline V CDR1 and CDR2: SGHTA, FQGNSA. The V end lost 5 bases, the J end lost 3 bases, and 11 bases lay between the germline ends. The CDR3 length is 13 residues. The chain's CDR3 is CASSRRGNYEQYF. CDR3 nucleotides: TGTGCCAGCAGCCGTCGGGGAAACTACGAGCAGTACTTC.

This clone has just one count. This chain uses TRBV7-9 with TRBJ2-4; TRBD2 matches 11 bases. The CDR3 is 13 residues long. After removal of 1 base from V and 12 bases from J, the junction contained 2 bases not matched to a gene. The germline CDR1 and CDR2 sequences are SEHNR and FQNEAQ (reference sequence). CDR3 in amino acids: CASSLGLAGTQYF. The CDR3 bases are TGTGCCAGCAGCTTAGGACTAGCGGGGACTCAGTACTTC.

V is TRBV18 and J is TRBJ1-4; 9 nucleotides align to TRBD1. The CDR3 has 16 residues. Germline V lookup: CDR1 KGHSH, CDR2 LQKENI. V shed 2 bases, J shed 8 bases, and the junction held 9 bases outside the gene matches. The CDR3 sequence is CASSPSTGGRGEKLFF. The CDR3 region has the DNA TGTGCCAGCTCACCATCAACAGGGGGCCGCGGGGAAAAACTGTTTTTT.

V and J are TRBV21-1 and TRBJ1-5; TRBD1 is the table's D call, not checked against the DNA. TRBV21-1 is given as a pseudogene. The CDR3 is 15 amino acids. CDR3 sequence (DNA): TGTGCCAGTAGAGGGGGCGAGGGAGGCAATCAGCCCCAGCATTTT. Protein sequence: CASRGGEGGNQPQHF.

This clone was counted a few times. The rearrangement links TRBV27 to TRBJ2-7; D unclear. Germline V gene lookup returns CDR1 MNHEY and CDR2 SMNVEV (reference sequence). Trimming took off 6 bases at V and 5 bases at J, with 17 bases between the two ends. There are 14 residues in the CDR3. The CDR3 sequence is CASSRAQGFHEQYF. CDR3 bases: TGTGCCAGCAGCCGTGCGCAAGGGTTCCACGAGCAGTACTTC.

The chain joins TRBV10-3 to TRBJ2-1; 10 nucleotides line up with TRBD2. CDR1 and CDR2 (germline): ENHRY, SYGVKD. Germline trimming cut 6 bases from V and 6 bases from J; bases unmatched to any gene: 2. The CDR3 runs to 13 residues. CDR3 DNA: TGTGCCATCAGAGCGGGAGGGTCCAATGAGCAGTTCTTC. It yields the protein CAIRAGGSNEQFF.

The chain carries TRBV30 and TRBJ1-5; 10 bases are shared with TRBD1. Germline loops: CDR1 GTSNPN, CDR2 SVGIG (reference sequence). Trimming took 4 bases from V and 0 from J; bases not matched to a gene: 6. The CDR3 spans 16 residues. The CDR3 region has the DNA TGTGCCTGGAAGGACAGGGGGAACCTTAGCAATCAGCCCCAGCATTTT. Translated: CAWKDRGNLSNQPQHF.

The chain combines TRBV5-1 with TRBJ2-3; D remains unclear. V shed 7 bases and J shed 2 bases, with 17 bases lying between them. Germline CDR1 and CDR2: SGHRS and YFSETQ. This CDR3 is 15 amino acids long. CDR3 nucleotide sequence: TGCGCCAGCGGGCCCCTTGGCAACCACACAGATACGCAGTATTTT. Its protein is CASGPLGNHTDTQYF.

V usage is TRBV4-2 and J usage is TRBJ2-7; D ambiguous. Germline CDR1 is LGHNA and CDR2 is YNFKEQ. The CDR3 is 14 amino acids. Deletions cut 0 bases from V and 2 bases from J, with 8 bases between. CDR3 amino acids: CASSQDEAPYEQYF. The CDR3 DNA follows: TGTGCCAGCAGCCAAGATGAGGCCCCCTACGAGCAGTACTTC.

CDR3 coding DNA: TGTGCCAGCAGTGAACCAAATCAGCCCCAGCATTTT. The encoded protein is CASSEPNQPQHF. The chain is built from TRBV25-1 and TRBJ1-5, with D hard to call. V was trimmed by 2 bases and J by 4 bases, leaving 3 bases between them. Looked up from germline, CDR1 is MGHDK and CDR2 is SYGVNS. CDR3 length equals 12 residues. Based on the CDR3 plus reference TRBV25-1 and TRBJ1-5, the full variable domain is EADIYQTPRYLVIGTGKKITLECSQTMGHDKMYWYQQDPGMELHLIHYSYGVNSTEKGDLSSESTVSRIRTEHFPLTLESARPSHTSQYLCASSEPNQPQHFGDGTRLSIL.

The rearrangement joins TRBV7-3 to TRBJ2-3, with 10 nucleotides matching TRBD2. The J segment lost 5 bases and the V segment lost 5 bases, leaving 13 bases of the junction unmatched. This CDR3 is 17 amino acids long. Germline V gene lookup returns CDR1 SGHTA and CDR2 FQGTGA. The CDR3 reads CASSPNGGAGGRDTQYF. The DNA of the CDR3 is TGTGCCAGCAGCCCCAATGGCGGAGCGGGAGGGAGAGATACGCAGTATTTT.

This clone showed up just once. The V call is TRBV18, the J call TRBJ2-2, with D maybe TRBD2 (6 bases). CDR1 is KGHSH and CDR2 is LQKENI in the germline V gene. V was pared by 4 bases and J by 1 base, with 19 bases between. The CDR3 length is 18 residues. CDR3 amino acids: CASSLTSLSGLNTGELFF. For the CDR3, the DNA is TGTGCCAGCTCACTAACGTCCCTTAGCGGACTGAACACCGGGGAGCTGTTTTTT.

The chain combines TRBV30 with TRBJ1-2, with 7 bases matching TRBD1. Trimming removed 4 bases from V and 4 bases from J; junction bases left unmatched: 9. From germline, CDR1 is GTSNPN and CDR2 SVGIG (reference sequence). This CDR3 has 14 amino acids. As DNA, the CDR3 is TGTGCCTGGACCCTTAGGACAGGTTTCTATGGCTACACCTTC. This codes for CAWTLRTGFYGYTF.